Below, 15 T cell receptor beta chains from the same sample are listed, as sequenced in a study of vaccination and CD4 T cells after COVID-19. These receptors' antigens are unknown. Cultured CD4+ T cell DNA was sequenced using the Oncomine TCR Beta short-read assay. Via MiXCR, TCRdb re-called the PCR reads, giving one row per CDR3 protein. The sample lists some 20,000 distinct CDR3 sequences; approximately 40% were seen once. The treatment here: roughly 10-day PBMC culture with coronavirus spike peptide pools or control peptides (ViraFEST assay). The sequenced sample consisted of CD4+ T cells from blood, cultured in vitro. Source of these receptors: a human donor who had recovered from COVID-19.

The chain recombines TRBV7-2 with TRBJ2-5, with 7 positions matching TRBD1. Germline values: CDR1 SGHTA, CDR2 FQGNSA. CDR3 length equals 16 residues. The ends lost 5 bases at V and 0 bases at J; junction bases unmatched: 9. The CDR3 region is CASSTRATGYQETQYF. In DNA, the CDR3 is TGTGCCAGCAGCACCCGAGCGACAGGGTACCAAGAGACCCAGTACTTC.

The chain uses TRBV20-1 and TRBJ1-5; D is uncertain. Trimming cost V 5 bases and J 2 bases, with 10 bases left between them. The CDR3 runs 13 residues. CDR1 is DFQATT, CDR2 SNEGSKA, per germline (reference sequence). In DNA, the CDR3 is TGCAGTGCTGGCTTTTTAGGCAATCAGCCCCAGCATTTT. It yields the protein CSAGFLGNQPQHF.

J is TRBJ2-7 and V is TRBV19, with TRBD1 identical over 10 bases. CDR1 is LNHDA and CDR2 is SQIVND in the germline V gene (reference sequence). This CDR3 contains 14 residues. Unmatched junction bases numbered 5, after V lost 8 bases and J lost 1 base. The CDR3 nucleotides are TGTGCCAGTCATGGGACAGGGGAATCCTACGAGCAGTACTTC. This translates into CASHGTGESYEQYF.

This chain connects TRBV7-9 to TRBJ2-7; maybe TRBD2 (6 bases). The CDR3 covers 13 residues. V dropped 1 base and J dropped 3 bases, with 7 bases sitting between them. Germline V gives CDR1 SEHNR, CDR2 FQNEAQ (reference sequence). The DNA for the CDR3 is TGTGCCAGCAGCTTAGGGACTAACTACGAGCAGTACTTC. Translation: CASSLGTNYEQYF.

This chain links TRBV7-9 with TRBJ2-3, with 9 bases aligning to TRBD1. Trimming cost V 1 base and J 6 bases; bases outside gene matches: 5. The CDR3 length is 15 residues. Germline CDR1 reads SEHNR; CDR2 reads FQNEAQ (reference sequence). In DNA, the CDR3 is TGTGCCAGCAGCTTAGGGGGGACAGGGTCGGATACGCAGTATTTT. It translates to CASSLGGTGSDTQYF.

The chain employs TRBV19 and TRBJ1-2, with D maybe TRBD1 (6 bases). Germline lookup yields CDR1 LNHDA and CDR2 SQIVND (reference sequence). The V gene lost 5 bases and the J gene lost 4 bases, with 14 bases spanning the gap. The CDR3 covers 14 residues. DNA of the CDR3: TGTGCCAGTAGTCATCTGGGGGCTGCCTATGGCTACACCTTC. It is translated as CASSHLGAAYGYTF.

This clonotype was detected only a few times. The rearrangement joins TRBV6-1 to TRBJ1-2; D call uncertain. CDR3 length: 14 amino acids. Germline-derived CDR1 and CDR2 are MNHNS and SASEGT. V was shortened by 6 bases and J by 0 bases, with 11 bases between the two germline ends. The CDR3 is CASRATGANYGYTF. The CDR3 DNA reads as TGTGCCAGCAGAGCGACGGGAGCTAACTATGGCTACACCTTC.

In the case of this clonotype: One junction end does not reproduce the germline sequence, and a read error may be involved. The chain employs TRBV6-1 and TRBJ2-6, with D perhaps matching TRBD1 (5 bases). Germline-derived CDR1 and CDR2 are MNHNS and SASEGT. The CDR3 extends over 16 amino acids. CDR3 in DNA: TGTGCCAGCAGCGGCGTAAAGAGCTCTGGGGCCAATGTCCTGACTTTC. Residues: CASSGVKSSGANVLTF.

V usage is TRBV6-2 or TRBV6-3 and J usage is TRBJ2-5; 16 bases align to TRBD2. CDR1 is MNHEY, CDR2 SVGEGT, per germline. The J segment lost 0 bases and the V segment lost 7 bases, leaving 8 bases of the junction unmatched. This CDR3 is built from 18 residues. CDR3 DNA sequence: TGTGCCAGCACCCTGCGGGGACTAGCGGGAGGGTACCAAGAGACCCAGTACTTC. This sequence encodes CASTLRGLAGGYQETQYF.

This clonotype was counted only a few times. The chain joins TRBV7-2 to TRBJ2-3; perhaps TRBD2 as D (6 bases). The CDR3 runs to 15 residues. The V gene's germline CDR1 is SGHTA and CDR2 FQGNSA. V was clipped by 5 bases and J by 2 bases, with 14 bases between them. As DNA, the CDR3 is TGTGCCAGCAGCGCACGTCGGGGGTTCACAGATACGCAGTATTTT. Amino acids: CASSARRGFTDTQYF.

This chain uses TRBV21-1 with TRBJ1-2; no check of the table's D call, TRBD1, against the DNA was made. TRBV21-1 is termed a pseudogene. CDR3 length: 13 residues. CDR3 residues: CASSSRDRAGYTF. In nucleotides, the CDR3 is TGTGCCAGCAGCAGCCGAGACAGGGCCGGCTACACCTTC.

This clonotype was seen a few times. This rearrangement joins TRBV28 to TRBJ1-2; 7 bases are shared with TRBD1. CDR1 is MDHEN and CDR2 is SYDVKM in the germline V gene. This CDR3 region has 15 residues. V shed 9 bases, J shed 0 bases, and the junction held 10 bases outside the gene matches. CDR3 DNA sequence: TGTGCCAGTATCCAAATGGGGACAGCTAACTATGGCTACACCTTC. Its protein product is CASIQMGTANYGYTF.

Here the CDR3 reads CASSQDRGNEKLFF. CDR3 sequence (DNA): TGTGCCAGCAGCCAAGATAGAGGAAATGAAAAACTGTTTTTT. The chain combines TRBV4-2 with TRBJ1-4; D unresolved. The V and J ends lost 0 bases and 5 bases respectively, with 7 bases between them. From germline, CDR1 is LGHNA and CDR2 YNFKEQ. The CDR3 spans 14 residues.

This clonotype was observed a handful of times. V and J are TRBV6-2 or TRBV6-3 and TRBJ2-1; no definite D call. With 5 bases removed from V and 4 bases from J, the gap between germline ends came to 6 bases. Germline assignment: CDR1 MNHEY and CDR2 SVGEGT. The CDR3 extends over 12 amino acids. The CDR3 here is CASSPRYNEQFF. CDR3 bases: TGTGCCAGCAGTCCGAGGTACAATGAGCAGTTCTTC.

This clonotype was detected only a few times. CDR3 residues: CSASIPSGRRDNEQFF. CDR3 DNA: TGCAGTGCTTCTATCCCGAGTGGGCGGAGAGACAATGAGCAGTTCTTC. The V and J genes are TRBV20-1 and TRBJ2-1; D call uncertain. Germline V CDR1 and CDR2: DFQATT, SNEGSKA (reference sequence). The CDR3 sequence is 16 residues long. Trimming took 5 bases from V and 5 from J, leaving 22 bases between them.